What follows are 20 T cell receptor beta chains derived from one specimen sequenced in a study of blood T cell repertoires in COVID-19. Assay used: immunoSEQ multiplex PCR; TCRdb lists only in-frame clones, some missing. The table records 200,000 or so clones, 60% to 80% of them present only once. The sequencing sample was made of peripheral blood. The receptors stem from a man aged 55 to 69 with active or convalescent COVID-19.

CDR3 region: CASSVDVGNGELFF. CDR3 in DNA: TGTGCCAGCAGCGTAGATGTCGGGAACGGGGAGCTGTTTTTT. The chain couples TRBV9 to TRBJ2-2; possibly TRBD2 for D (5 bases). V lost 0 bases to trimming and J lost 7 bases, with 10 bases between them. Per the germline V gene, CDR1 is SGDLS and CDR2 is YYNGEE. The CDR3 consists of 14 residues.

The chain carries TRBV11-3 and TRBJ1-5, with 9 bases matching TRBD1. The junction had 13 bases not matched to a gene; V was cut back by 4 bases and J by 6 bases. CDR3 size: 17 residues. Germline V gene data show CDR1 as SGHNT and CDR2 as YENEEA. This CDR3 reads CASSSSISGTGTQPQHF. The CDR3 nucleotides are TGTGCCAGCAGCTCGTCCATTTCCGGGACAGGGACTCAGCCCCAGCATTTT.

The rearrangement uses TRBV30 and TRBJ1-6; TRBD1 might be the D (5 bases). The CDR3 has 14 amino acids. Germline assignment: CDR1 GTSNPN and CDR2 SVGIG (reference sequence). Trimming stripped 4 bases from V and 9 bases from J, with 16 bases between. The CDR3 DNA reads as TGTGCCTGGAAGCACGGGGGGGGTGGTTCACCCCTCCACTTT. It encodes CAWKHGGGGSPLHF.

This chain connects TRBV7-2 to TRBJ1-1; D remains unclear. Germline V gene data show CDR1 as SGHTA and CDR2 as FQGNSA. The CDR3 is 15 amino acids. V shed 5 bases and J shed 0 bases, with 13 bases lying between them. CDR3 DNA: TGTGCCAGCAGCGCCCAGATACGGGTGAACACTGAAGCTTTCTTT. Amino acids: CASSAQIRVNTEAFF.

The chain employs TRBV7-3 and TRBJ2-3; D is unclear. CDR1 and CDR2 from the germline V gene are SGHTA and FQGTGA. This CDR3 comprises 13 residues. The V and J ends lost 1 base and 3 bases respectively, with 5 bases between them. The CDR3 nucleotides read TGTGCCAGCAGCTTAATCCATACAGATACGCAGTATTTT. It specifies CASSLIHTDTQYF.

This rearrangement joins TRBV19 to TRBJ1-5, with D maybe TRBD1 (5 bases). Germline loops: CDR1 LNHDA, CDR2 SQIVND (reference sequence). This CDR3 has 13 residues. Trimming took 6 bases from V and 5 from J, leaving 11 bases between them. CDR3 residues: CASRRTTDQPQHF. The CDR3 DNA follows: TGTGCCAGTAGAAGGACAACGGATCAGCCCCAGCATTTT. The variable domain in full, completed from reference TRBV19 and TRBJ1-5, reads DGGITQSPKYLFRKEGQNVTLSCEQNLNHDAMYWYRQDPGQGLRLIYYSQIVNDFQKGDIAEGYSVSREKKESFPLTVTSAQKNPTAFYLCASRRTTDQPQHFGDGTRLSIL.

This clone appeared a single time. The CDR3 protein is CASGGTGVAGTQYF. CDR3 nucleotide sequence: TGTGCCAGTGGAGGGACAGGGGTCGCGGGTACGCAGTATTTT. This sequence joins TRBV19 and TRBJ2-3, with 10 bases fitting TRBD1. This CDR3 spans 14 amino acids. Germline V CDR1 and CDR2: LNHDA, SQIVND (reference sequence). After removal of 8 bases from V and 8 bases from J, the junction contained 10 bases not matched to a gene.

The V gene is TRBV5-1, the J gene TRBJ1-2, with D possibly matching TRBD1 (5 bases). This CDR3 has 15 amino acids. V was cut by 1 base and J by 0 bases, with 10 bases left in between. The germline gives CDR1 SGHRS, CDR2 YFSETQ. This CDR3 is CASSLLSDTNYGYTF. CDR3 DNA: TGCGCCAGCAGCTTGCTTTCGGACACTAACTATGGCTACACCTTC.

The CDR3: CASSRGRNNSPLHF. The CDR3 bases are TGTGCCAGCAGCAGGGGGCGAAATAATTCACCCCTCCACTTT. The chain combines TRBV6-4 with TRBJ1-6, with TRBD1 matching 8 bases. The CDR3 has 14 residues. Germline lookup yields CDR1 MRHNA and CDR2 SNTAGT. J gave up 5 bases and V 6 bases, and 3 bases lay outside the gene matches.

This chain connects TRBV4-2 to TRBJ2-5; 10 bases are shared with TRBD2. CDR1 is LGHNA, CDR2 YNFKEQ, per germline. The CDR3 is 16 residues long. Trimming took 1 base from V and 5 from J; bases not matched to a gene: 7. The CDR3 DNA reads TGTGCCAGCAGCCAAGCGGCTAGCGGGAGTAGGGAGACCCAGTACTTC. Amino acids: CASSQAASGSRETQYF.

The rearrangement links TRBV7-8 to TRBJ2-7; TRBD2 matches at 11 bases. Germline V gene lookup returns CDR1 SGHVS and CDR2 FQNEAQ. CDR3 length equals 15 residues. J lost 6 bases, V lost 1 base, and 5 bases had no gene match. Written as DNA, the CDR3 is TGTGCCAGCAGCTTAGTCCTAGCGGGAGGCTCCGAGCAGTACTTC. It is translated as CASSLVLAGGSEQYF.

The rearrangement links TRBV5-4 to TRBJ1-5, with a tentative D call TRBD1 (6 bases). The V end was cut by 4 bases, the J end by 8 bases, with 16 bases between. This CDR3 is 14 amino acids long. Looked up from germline, CDR1 is SGHNT and CDR2 is YYREEE (reference sequence). Here the CDR3 reads CASSPDRSGEPQHF. The CDR3 nucleotides read TGTGCCAGCAGCCCTGACAGGTCTGGGGAGCCCCAGCATTTT. Combining the CDR3 with reference TRBV5-4 and TRBJ1-5 gives the whole variable domain ETGVTQSPTHLIKTRGQQVTLRCSSQSGHNTVSWYQQALGQGPQFIFQYYREEENGRGNFPPRFSGLQFPNYSSELNVNALELDDSALYLCASSPDRSGEPQHFGDGTRLSIL.

The genes are TRBV9 and TRBJ1-3; D might be TRBD1 (5 bases). The CDR3 is made up of 15 amino acids. Germline V gives CDR1 SGDLS, CDR2 YYNGEE. V was cut by 2 bases and J by 4 bases, with 13 bases left in between. CDR3 in DNA: TGTGCCAGCAGCGTTGGTAACCAGGGAGGAAACACCATATATTTT. It codes for CASSVGNQGGNTIYF.

This clone was recorded a few times. The chain couples TRBV5-1 to TRBJ2-4, with TRBD2 matching over 8 bases. V lost 4 bases and J lost 6; bases outside the gene matches: 9. Germline CDR1 reads SGHRS; CDR2 reads YFSETQ. The CDR3 loop spans 15 amino acids. In DNA form, the CDR3 reads TGCGCCAGCAGCGACGGAGCGGGAGTGGTAAACATTCAGTACTTC. Residues: CASSDGAGVVNIQYF.

The rearrangement joins TRBV29-1 to TRBJ1-1; possible D gene TRBD1, 5 bases. CDR1 and CDR2 (germline): SQVTM, ANQGSEA. This CDR3 comprises 13 residues. Trimming took off 7 bases at V and 5 bases at J, with 17 bases between the two ends. The CDR3 loop is CSACAGGRTEAFF. Written as DNA, the CDR3 is TGCAGCGCCTGCGCGGGGGGGAGGACTGAAGCTTTCTTT.

V is TRBV7-2 and J is TRBJ2-7; D gene unclear. The V gene's germline CDR1 is SGHTA and CDR2 FQGNSA. CDR3 length: 12 residues. Deletions cut 2 bases from V and 7 bases from J, with 9 bases between. The CDR3 reads CASSLYYGEQYF. In DNA form, the CDR3 reads TGTGCCAGCAGCTTATATTACGGGGAGCAGTACTTC.

V is TRBV28 and J is TRBJ1-4; TRBD1 is a possible D gene (5 bases). Looked up from germline, CDR1 is MDHEN and CDR2 is SYDVKM. The V and J ends lost 6 bases and 12 bases respectively, with 23 bases between them. The CDR3 covers 15 residues. Written as DNA, the CDR3 is TGTGCCAGCAGACCTTTGGGCAGGGAGGCGCTTGAACTGTTTTTT. Its protein is CASRPLGREALELFF.

The chain couples TRBV11-3 to TRBJ2-3; possibly TRBD1 for D (6 bases). The CDR3 runs to 17 residues. Trimming cost V 3 bases and J 4 bases, with 20 bases left between them. The germline gives CDR1 SGHNT, CDR2 YENEEA. The CDR3: CASSFRAQGVVADTQYF. In DNA, the CDR3 is TGTGCCAGCAGCTTCCGGGCACAGGGAGTTGTAGCAGATACGCAGTATTTT.

This clone appeared a single time. The V and J genes are TRBV28 and TRBJ2-4, with D possibly matching TRBD2 (6 bases). The ends were cut back, 10 bases at V and 0 bases at J, with 16 bases in the middle. CDR3 size: 15 residues. Germline V gives CDR1 MDHEN, CDR2 SYDVKM. Written as DNA, the CDR3 is TGTGCCACCAACGGGGGTTCTTCAGCCAAAAACATTCAGTACTTC. Translation gives CATNGGSSAKNIQYF.

This chain connects TRBV12-3 or TRBV12-4 to TRBJ1-2; tentatively, D is TRBD1 (6 bases). The CDR3 totals 13 residues. The germline V and J ends were trimmed by 6 bases and 4 bases, with 12 bases remaining between them. CDR3 in amino acids: CASRPGEIYGYTF. As DNA, the CDR3 is TGTGCCAGCAGGCCAGGGGAAATCTATGGCTACACCTTC.